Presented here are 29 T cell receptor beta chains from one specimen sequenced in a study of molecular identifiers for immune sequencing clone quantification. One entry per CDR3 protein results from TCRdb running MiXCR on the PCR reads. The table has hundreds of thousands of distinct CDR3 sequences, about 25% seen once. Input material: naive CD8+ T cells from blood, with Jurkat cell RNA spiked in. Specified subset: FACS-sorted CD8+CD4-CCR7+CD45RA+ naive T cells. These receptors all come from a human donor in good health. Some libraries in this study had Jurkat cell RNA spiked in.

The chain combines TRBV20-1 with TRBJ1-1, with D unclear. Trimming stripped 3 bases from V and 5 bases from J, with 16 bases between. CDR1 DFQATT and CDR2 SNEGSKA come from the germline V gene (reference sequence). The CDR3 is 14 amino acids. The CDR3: CSASGLPTGTEAFF. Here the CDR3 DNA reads TGCAGTGCTAGTGGCCTCCCTACCGGGACTGAAGCTTTCTTT.

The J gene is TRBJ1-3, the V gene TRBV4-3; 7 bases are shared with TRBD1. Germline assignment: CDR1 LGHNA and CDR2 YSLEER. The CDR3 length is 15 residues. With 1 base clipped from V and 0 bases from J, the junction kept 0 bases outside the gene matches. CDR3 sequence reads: CASSQGDSSGNTIYF. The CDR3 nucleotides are TGCGCCAGCAGCCAAGGGGACAGCTCTGGAAACACCATATATTTT.

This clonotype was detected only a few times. CDR3 coding DNA: TGTGCCAGCAGTTTCAGGGCCCTTCGCAGCACAGATACGCAGTATTTT. Its translation is CASSFRALRSTDTQYF. The rearrangement uses TRBV27 and TRBJ2-3; tentative D call: TRBD1 (5 bases). CDR3 length: 16 residues. Germline V lookup: CDR1 MNHEY, CDR2 SMNVEV (reference sequence). The ends were cut back, 3 bases at V and 0 bases at J, with 13 bases in the middle.

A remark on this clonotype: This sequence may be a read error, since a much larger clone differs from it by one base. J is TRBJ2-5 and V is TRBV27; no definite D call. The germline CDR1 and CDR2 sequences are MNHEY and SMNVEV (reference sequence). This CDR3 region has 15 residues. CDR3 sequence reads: CASSLFSGYQEAQYF. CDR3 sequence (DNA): TGTGCCAGCAGTTTATTCTCCGGATACCAAGAGGCCCAGTACTTC.

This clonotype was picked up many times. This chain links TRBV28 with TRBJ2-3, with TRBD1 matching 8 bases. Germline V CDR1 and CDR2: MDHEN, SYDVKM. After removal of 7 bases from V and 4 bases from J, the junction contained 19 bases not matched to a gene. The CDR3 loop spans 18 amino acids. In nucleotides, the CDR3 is TGTGCCAGCACCCATGGGGACAGGTGGTCCCACTCCGCAGATACGCAGTATTTT. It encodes CASTHGDRWSHSADTQYF.

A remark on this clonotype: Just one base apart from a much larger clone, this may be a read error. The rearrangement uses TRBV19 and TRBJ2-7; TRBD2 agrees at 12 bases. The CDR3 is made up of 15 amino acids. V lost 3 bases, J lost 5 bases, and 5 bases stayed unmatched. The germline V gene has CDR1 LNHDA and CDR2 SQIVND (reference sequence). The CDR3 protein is CASSMSSGGADEQYF. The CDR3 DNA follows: TGTGCCAGTAGTATGTCTAGCGGGGGGGCTGACGAGCAGTACTTC.

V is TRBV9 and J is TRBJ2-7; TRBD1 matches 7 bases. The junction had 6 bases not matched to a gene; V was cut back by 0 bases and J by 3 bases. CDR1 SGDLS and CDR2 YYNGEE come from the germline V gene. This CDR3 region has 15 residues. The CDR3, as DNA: TGTGCCAGCAGCGTAGATATAGGGGGCCACTACGAGCAGTACTTC. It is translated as CASSVDIGGHYEQYF.

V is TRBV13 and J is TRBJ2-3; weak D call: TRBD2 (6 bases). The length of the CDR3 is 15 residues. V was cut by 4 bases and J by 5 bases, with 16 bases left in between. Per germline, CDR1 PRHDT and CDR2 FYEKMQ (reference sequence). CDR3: CASSWRTGVEDTQYF. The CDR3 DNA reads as TGTGCCAGCAGCTGGAGAACGGGAGTGGAAGATACGCAGTATTTT. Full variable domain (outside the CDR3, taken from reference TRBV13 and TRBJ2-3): AAGVIQSPRHLIKEKRETATLKCYPIPRHDTVYWYQQGPGQDPQFLISFYEKMQSDKGSIPDRFSAQQFSDYHSELNMSSLELGDSALYFCASSWRTGVEDTQYFGPGTRLTVL.

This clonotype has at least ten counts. In DNA, the CDR3 is TGCGCCAGCAGCCTGTCTCGGACGCCAAGCTCCTACGAGCAGTACTTC. It specifies CASSLSRTPSSYEQYF. The chain combines TRBV4-3 with TRBJ2-7; D remains unclear. V lost 4 bases and J 0 bases, leaving 16 bases between the germline ends. The CDR3 spans 16 residues. Germline V lookup: CDR1 LGHNA, CDR2 YSLEER.

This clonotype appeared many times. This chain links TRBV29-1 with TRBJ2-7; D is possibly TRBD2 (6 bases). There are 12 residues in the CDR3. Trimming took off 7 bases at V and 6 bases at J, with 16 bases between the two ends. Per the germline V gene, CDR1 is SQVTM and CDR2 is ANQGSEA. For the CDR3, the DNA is TGCAGCGGAGTCGCCGGGACTGGCGAGCAGTACTTC. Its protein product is CSGVAGTGEQYF.

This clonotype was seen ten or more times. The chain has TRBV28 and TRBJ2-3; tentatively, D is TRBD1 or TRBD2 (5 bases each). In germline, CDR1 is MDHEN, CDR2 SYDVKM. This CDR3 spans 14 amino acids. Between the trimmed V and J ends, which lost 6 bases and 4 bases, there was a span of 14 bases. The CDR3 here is CASSLVRGADTQYF. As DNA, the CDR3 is TGTGCCAGCAGCTTAGTGCGAGGGGCAGATACGCAGTATTTT.

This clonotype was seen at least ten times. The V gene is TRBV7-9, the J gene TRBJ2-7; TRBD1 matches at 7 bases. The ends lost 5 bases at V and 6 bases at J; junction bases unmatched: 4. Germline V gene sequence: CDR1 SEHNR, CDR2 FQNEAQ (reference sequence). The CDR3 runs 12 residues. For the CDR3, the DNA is TGTGCCAGCAGCAGGGACAGAAGCGAGCAGTACTTC. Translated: CASSRDRSEQYF.

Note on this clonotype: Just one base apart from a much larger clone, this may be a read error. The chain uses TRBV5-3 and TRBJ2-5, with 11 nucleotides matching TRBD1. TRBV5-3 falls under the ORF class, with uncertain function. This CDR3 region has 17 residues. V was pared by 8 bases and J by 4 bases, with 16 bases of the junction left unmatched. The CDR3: CASSRLDRGLSAETQYF. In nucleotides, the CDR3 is TGTGCCAGCAGTCGACTGGACAGGGGGCTGTCTGCAGAGACCCAGTACTTC.

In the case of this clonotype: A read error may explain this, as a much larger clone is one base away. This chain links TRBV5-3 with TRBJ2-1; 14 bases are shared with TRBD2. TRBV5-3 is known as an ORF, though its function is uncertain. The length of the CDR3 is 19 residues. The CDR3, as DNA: TGTGCCAGCAGACCCGGGACTAGCGGGAGTCCTGTCTCCTACAATAAGCAGTTCTTC. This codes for CASRPGTSGSPVSYNKQFF.

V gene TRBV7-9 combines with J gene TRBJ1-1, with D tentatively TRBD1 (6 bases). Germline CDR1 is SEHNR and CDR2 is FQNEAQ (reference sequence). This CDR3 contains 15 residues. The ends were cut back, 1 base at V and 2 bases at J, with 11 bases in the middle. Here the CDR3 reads CASSLGGGLNTEAFF. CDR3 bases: TGTGCCAGCAGCTTAGGCGGGGGGCTAAACACTGAAGCTTTCTTT.

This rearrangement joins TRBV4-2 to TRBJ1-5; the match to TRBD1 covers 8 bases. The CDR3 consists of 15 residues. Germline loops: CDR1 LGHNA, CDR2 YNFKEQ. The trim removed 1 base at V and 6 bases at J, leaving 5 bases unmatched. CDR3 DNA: TGTGCCAGCAGCCAAGGAACAGGGGGTCGTCAGCCCCAGCATTTT. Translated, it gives CASSQGTGGRQPQHF.

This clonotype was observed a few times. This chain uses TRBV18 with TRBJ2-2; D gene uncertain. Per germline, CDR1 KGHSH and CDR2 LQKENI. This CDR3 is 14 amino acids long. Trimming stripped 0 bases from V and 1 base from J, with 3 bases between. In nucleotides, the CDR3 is TGTGCCAGCTCACCACCGTGGAACACCGGGGAGCTGTTTTTT. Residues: CASSPPWNTGELFF.

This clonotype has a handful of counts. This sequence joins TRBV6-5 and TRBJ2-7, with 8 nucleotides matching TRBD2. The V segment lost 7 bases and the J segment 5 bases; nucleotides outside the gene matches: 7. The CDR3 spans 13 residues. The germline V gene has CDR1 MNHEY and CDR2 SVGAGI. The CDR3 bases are TGTGCCAGCACCCCCGGGAGGGGTAACGAGCAGTACTTC. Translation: CASTPGRGNEQYF.

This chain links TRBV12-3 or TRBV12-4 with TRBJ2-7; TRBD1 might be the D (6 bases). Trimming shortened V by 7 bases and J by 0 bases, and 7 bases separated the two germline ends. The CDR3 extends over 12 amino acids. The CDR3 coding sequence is TGTGCCAGCAAGGGGGACTCCTACGAGCAGTACTTC. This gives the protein CASKGDSYEQYF.

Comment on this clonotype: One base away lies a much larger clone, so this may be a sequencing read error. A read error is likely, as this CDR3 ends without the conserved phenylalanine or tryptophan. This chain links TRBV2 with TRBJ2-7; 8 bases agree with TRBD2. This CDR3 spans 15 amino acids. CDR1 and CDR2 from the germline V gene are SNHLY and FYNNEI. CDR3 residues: CASSEVGLASHEQYS. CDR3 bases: TGTGCCAGCAGTGAAGTCGGACTAGCCTCCCACGAGCAGTACTCC.

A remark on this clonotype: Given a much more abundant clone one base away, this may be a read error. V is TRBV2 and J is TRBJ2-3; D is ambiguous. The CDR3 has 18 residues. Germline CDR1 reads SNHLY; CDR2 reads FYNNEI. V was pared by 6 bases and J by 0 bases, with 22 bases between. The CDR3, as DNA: TGTGCCAGCAGCGTTTTAGACGGGCCGTCGCCTAGCACAGATACGCAGTATTTT. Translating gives CASSVLDGPSPSTDTQYF.

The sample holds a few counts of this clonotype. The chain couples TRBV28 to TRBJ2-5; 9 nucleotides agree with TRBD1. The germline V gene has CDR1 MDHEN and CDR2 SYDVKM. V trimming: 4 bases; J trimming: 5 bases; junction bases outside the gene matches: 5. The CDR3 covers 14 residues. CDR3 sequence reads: CASSSNRGRETQYF. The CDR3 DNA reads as TGTGCCAGCAGTTCTAACAGGGGGCGGGAGACCCAGTACTTC.

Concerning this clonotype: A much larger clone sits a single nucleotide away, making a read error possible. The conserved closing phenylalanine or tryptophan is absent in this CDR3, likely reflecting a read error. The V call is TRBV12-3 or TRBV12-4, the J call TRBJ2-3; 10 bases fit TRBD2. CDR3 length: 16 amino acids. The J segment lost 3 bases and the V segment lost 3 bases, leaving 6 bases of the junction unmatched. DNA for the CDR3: TGTGCCAGCAGTTTTCTGCTAGCGGGAGATACAGATACGCAGTATTTA. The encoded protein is CASSFLLAGDTDTQYL.

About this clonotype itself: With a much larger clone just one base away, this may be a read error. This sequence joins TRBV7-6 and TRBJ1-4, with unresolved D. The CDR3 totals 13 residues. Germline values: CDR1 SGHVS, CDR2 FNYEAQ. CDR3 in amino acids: CASSFYGFENLFF. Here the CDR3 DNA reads TGTGCCAGCAGCTTTTATGGATTTGAAAATCTGTTTTTT.

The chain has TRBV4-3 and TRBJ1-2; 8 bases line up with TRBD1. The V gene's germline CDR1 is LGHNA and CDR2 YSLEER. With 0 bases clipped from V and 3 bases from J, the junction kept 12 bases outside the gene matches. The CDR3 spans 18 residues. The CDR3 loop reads CASSQDTQGAGPYYGYTF. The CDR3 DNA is TGCGCCAGCAGCCAAGATACCCAGGGGGCCGGTCCTTACTATGGCTACACCTTC.

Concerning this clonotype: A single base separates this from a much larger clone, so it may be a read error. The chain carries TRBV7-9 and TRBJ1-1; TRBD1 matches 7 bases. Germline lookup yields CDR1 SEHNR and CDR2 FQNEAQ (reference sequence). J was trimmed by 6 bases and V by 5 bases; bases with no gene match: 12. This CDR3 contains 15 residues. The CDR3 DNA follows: TGTGCCAGCAGCGCGATGGGACAGACCAACCCTGAAGCTTTCTTT. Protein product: CASSAMGQTNPEAFF.

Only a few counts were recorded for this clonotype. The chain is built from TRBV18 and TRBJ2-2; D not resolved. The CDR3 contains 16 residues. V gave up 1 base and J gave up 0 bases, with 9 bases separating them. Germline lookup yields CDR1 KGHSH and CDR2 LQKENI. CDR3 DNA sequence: TGTGCCAGCTCACCACTTGGGATAACGAACACCGGGGAGCTGTTTTTT. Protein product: CASSPLGITNTGELFF.

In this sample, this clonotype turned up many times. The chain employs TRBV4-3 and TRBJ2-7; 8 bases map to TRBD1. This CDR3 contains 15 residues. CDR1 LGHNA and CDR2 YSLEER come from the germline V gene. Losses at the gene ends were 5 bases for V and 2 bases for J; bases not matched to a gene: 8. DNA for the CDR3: TGCGCCAGCAGCAAGTCCGGGACAGGCCCCTACGAGCAGTACTTC. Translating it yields CASSKSGTGPYEQYF.

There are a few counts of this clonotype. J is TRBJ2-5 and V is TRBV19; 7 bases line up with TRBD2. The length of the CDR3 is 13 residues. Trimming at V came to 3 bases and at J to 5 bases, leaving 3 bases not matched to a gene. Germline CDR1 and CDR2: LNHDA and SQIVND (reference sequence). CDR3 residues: CASSMGGWETQYF. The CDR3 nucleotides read TGTGCCAGTAGTATGGGGGGGTGGGAGACCCAGTACTTC.